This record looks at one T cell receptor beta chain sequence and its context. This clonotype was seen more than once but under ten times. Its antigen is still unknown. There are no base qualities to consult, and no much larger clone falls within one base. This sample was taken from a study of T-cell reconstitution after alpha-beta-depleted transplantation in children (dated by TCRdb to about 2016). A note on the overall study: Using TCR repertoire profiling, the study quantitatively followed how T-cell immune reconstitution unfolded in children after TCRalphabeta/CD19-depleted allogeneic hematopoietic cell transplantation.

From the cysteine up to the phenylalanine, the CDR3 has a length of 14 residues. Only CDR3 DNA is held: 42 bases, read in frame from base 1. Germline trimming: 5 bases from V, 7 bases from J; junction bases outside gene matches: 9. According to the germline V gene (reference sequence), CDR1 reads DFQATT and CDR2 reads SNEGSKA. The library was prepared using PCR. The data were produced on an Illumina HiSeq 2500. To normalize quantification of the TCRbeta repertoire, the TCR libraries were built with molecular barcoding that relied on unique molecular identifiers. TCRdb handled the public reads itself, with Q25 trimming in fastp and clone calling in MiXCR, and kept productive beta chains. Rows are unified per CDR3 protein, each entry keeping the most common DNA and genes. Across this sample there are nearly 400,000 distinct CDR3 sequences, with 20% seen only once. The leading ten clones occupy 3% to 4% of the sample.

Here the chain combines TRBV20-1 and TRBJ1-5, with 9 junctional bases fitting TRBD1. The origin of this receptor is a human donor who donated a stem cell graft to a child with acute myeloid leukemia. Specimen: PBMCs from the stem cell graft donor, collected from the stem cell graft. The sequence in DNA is TGCAGTGCTGGGGACAGGGTATTTAGGCAGCCCCAGCATTTT. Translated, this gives CSAGDRVFRQPQHF.